The 22 T cell receptor beta chains presented below share a single source sample, sequenced in a study of blood T cell repertoires in COVID-19. Data came from immunoSEQ multiplex PCR; TCRdb stores just in-frame clones and leaves some out. The sample contains tens of thousands of clones, over 70% of which appear only once. The sequenced sample was peripheral blood. The receptors were sampled from a human donor in a cohort sampled during active COVID-19.

This clone was seen only once. The gene calls are TRBV28 and TRBJ2-1, with TRBD1 matching 8 bases. The V and J ends lost 6 bases and 4 bases, in that order; junction bases with no gene match: 11. The CDR3 covers 16 residues. CDR1 MDHEN and CDR2 SYDVKM come from the germline V gene. The CDR3 sequence is CASRLTGTGVYNEQFF. In nucleotides, the CDR3 is TGTGCCAGCAGACTAACCGGGACAGGAGTATACAATGAGCAGTTCTTC. Combining the CDR3 with reference TRBV28 and TRBJ2-1 gives the whole variable domain DVKVTQSSRYLVKRTGEKVFLECVQDMDHENMFWYRQDPGLGLRLIYFSYDVKMKEKGDIPEGYSVSREKKERFSLILESASTNQTSMYLCASRLTGTGVYNEQFFGPGTRLTVL.

The rearrangement joins TRBV29-1 to TRBJ1-2; no firm D call. V lost 6 bases and J 3 bases, leaving 14 bases between the germline ends. In germline, CDR1 is SQVTM, CDR2 ANQGSEA. The CDR3 extends over 13 amino acids. The CDR3 region is CSVEAFPHYGYTF. CDR3 nucleotides: TGCAGCGTCGAGGCCTTCCCCCACTATGGCTACACCTTC.

The chain uses TRBV29-1 and TRBJ1-2; possibly TRBD1 for D (5 bases). The germline V and J ends were trimmed by 1 base and 7 bases, with 13 bases remaining between them. Germline V gene data show CDR1 as SQVTM and CDR2 as ANQGSEA. This CDR3 has 13 residues. CDR3 nucleotide sequence: TGCAGCGTTGAAGGGGGCCTCTTCGCTGGCTACACCTTC. This encodes CSVEGGLFAGYTF.

V and J are TRBV6-7 and TRBJ2-2, with D maybe TRBD1 (5 bases). TRBV6-7 qualifies as an ORF whose function is uncertain. This CDR3 has 17 amino acids. Trimming took off 2 bases at V and 6 bases at J, with 19 bases between the two ends. The CDR3 nucleotides are TGTGCCAGCAGTTACCCTAGACAGTCCCAATTTCCCGGGGAGCTGTTTTTT. Translated, it gives CASSYPRQSQFPGELFF.

The chain recombines TRBV6-1 with TRBJ2-1, with 12 positions matching TRBD2. Trimming at V came to 3 bases and at J to 6 bases, leaving 3 bases not matched to a gene. The germline gives CDR1 MNHNS, CDR2 SASEGT. The CDR3 spans 15 residues. CDR3 bases: TGTGCCAGCAGTGAGCTAGCGGGAGGGCCCAATGAGCAGTTCTTC. Translating gives CASSELAGGPNEQFF.

The CDR3 sequence is CASSDTGYTEAFF. DNA for the CDR3: TGTGCCAGCAGTGATACAGGGTACACTGAAGCTTTCTTT. V is TRBV2 and J is TRBJ1-1; D possibly corresponds to TRBD1 (6 bases). CDR1 and CDR2 (germline): SNHLY, FYNNEI. The CDR3 sequence is 13 residues long. Trimming cost V 3 bases and J 3 bases, with 8 bases left between them.

V usage is TRBV3-1 (or the pseudogene TRBV3-2) and J usage is TRBJ1-6; D may be TRBD1 (6 bases). Between the trimmed V and J ends, which lost 1 base and 4 bases, there was a span of 14 bases. In germline, CDR1 is LGHDT, CDR2 YNNKEL (reference sequence). The CDR3 totals 17 residues. CDR3 DNA: TGTGCCAGCAGCCAAGGTTTAGGGACAAATTATAATTCACCCCTCCACTTT. Its translation is CASSQGLGTNYNSPLHF.

The chain joins TRBV5-1 to TRBJ2-5, with D possibly TRBD2 on 5 matching bases. The V end was cut by 0 bases, the J end by 3 bases, with 6 bases between. The CDR3 contains 13 residues. CDR1 and CDR2 (germline): SGHRS, YFSETQ. In DNA form, the CDR3 reads TGCGCCAGCAGCTTGGGAGGGAAAGAGACCCAGTACTTC. It translates to CASSLGGKETQYF. Together with reference TRBV5-1 and TRBJ2-5, the CDR3 gives the full variable domain: KAGVTQTPRYLIKTRGQQVTLSCSPISGHRSVSWYQQTPGQGLQFLFEYFSETQRNKGNFPGRFSGRQFSNSRSEMNVSTLELGDSALYLCASSLGGKETQYFGPGTRLLVL.

This chain links TRBV7-9 with TRBJ2-7, with 9 bases fitting TRBD1. The CDR3 spans 14 residues. Per the germline V gene, CDR1 is SEHNR and CDR2 is FQNEAQ (reference sequence). The V gene end was trimmed by 5 bases and the J gene end by 5 bases; junction bases not matched to a gene: 7. The CDR3 loop reads CASSLRDRANEQYF. The CDR3 nucleotides read TGTGCCAGCAGCCTCCGGGACAGGGCCAACGAGCAGTACTTC.

At least ten counts were recorded for this clone. Other DNA sequences within the sample encode an identical CDR3. The rearrangement links TRBV15 to TRBJ1-5; 7 nucleotides match TRBD1. V shed 0 bases, J shed 4 bases, and the junction held 3 bases outside the gene matches. The CDR3 totals 15 residues. CDR1 is LNHNV, CDR2 YYDKDF, per germline (reference sequence). CDR3 in amino acids: CATSRDPGGNQPQHF. DNA for the CDR3: TGTGCCACCAGCAGAGACCCAGGGGGTAATCAGCCCCAGCATTTT.

This rearrangement joins TRBV29-1 to TRBJ1-1; TRBD1 aligns across 9 bases. CDR3 size: 13 residues. The germline CDR1 and CDR2 sequences are SQVTM and ANQGSEA. Trimming took 7 bases from V and 8 from J; bases not matched to a gene: 11. CDR3 sequence: CSAEGQGGAEAFF. The CDR3 DNA reads TGCAGCGCCGAGGGACAGGGAGGTGCGGAAGCTTTCTTT.

The rearrangement joins TRBV6-5 to TRBJ1-1; no definite D call. Trimming left V 4 bases short and J 6 bases short, with 15 bases between. Germline assignment: CDR1 MNHEY and CDR2 SVGAGI. This CDR3 spans 14 amino acids. The CDR3 sequence is CASSWRTEAAEAFF. CDR3 coding DNA: TGTGCCAGCAGTTGGAGGACTGAGGCCGCTGAAGCTTTCTTT.

The chain couples TRBV6-5 to TRBJ2-2, with a tentative D call TRBD1 (6 bases). V lost 8 bases and J 6 bases, leaving 13 bases between the germline ends. Germline lookup yields CDR1 MNHEY and CDR2 SVGAGI. The CDR3 runs to 13 residues. In nucleotides, the CDR3 is TGTGCCAGCGACAGCAGGGGCCCCGGGGAGCTGTTTTTT. Protein: CASDSRGPGELFF.

The chain is built from TRBV30 and TRBJ2-5; possible D gene TRBD1, 5 bases. This CDR3 region has 15 residues. Germline V gene lookup returns CDR1 GTSNPN and CDR2 SVGIG (reference sequence). V dropped 0 bases and J dropped 5 bases, with 16 bases sitting between them. The chain's CDR3 is CAWSVSPGYVETQYF. CDR3 nucleotide sequence: TGTGCCTGGAGTGTAAGCCCAGGGTATGTGGAGACCCAGTACTTC.

The table lists this clone with a count of one. The chain carries TRBV6-6 and TRBJ1-1; 8 positions agree with TRBD1. Germline V lookup: CDR1 MNHNY, CDR2 SVGAGI (reference sequence). The CDR3 covers 15 residues. Trimming at V came to 2 bases and at J to 7 bases, leaving 9 bases not matched to a gene. CDR3 nucleotides: TGTGCCAGCAGTTACAGAGAGACAGGGGTTCATGAAGCTTTCTTT. It codes for CASSYRETGVHEAFF.

The J gene is TRBJ2-3, the V gene TRBV7-8; the D gene is possibly TRBD2 (5 bases). Germline values: CDR1 SGHVS, CDR2 FQNEAQ. V dropped 3 bases and J dropped 6 bases, with 13 bases sitting between them. The CDR3 is made up of 14 amino acids. The CDR3 DNA sequence: TGTGCCAGCAGCTTGTTATCGGGGTGGGATACGCAGTATTTT. It codes for CASSLLSGWDTQYF.

The J gene is TRBJ2-1, the V gene TRBV9; the D gene is possibly TRBD2 (5 bases). This CDR3 spans 15 amino acids. CDR1 SGDLS and CDR2 YYNGEE come from the germline V gene. V shed 5 bases and J shed 3 bases, with 15 bases lying between them. In DNA, the CDR3 is TGTGCCAGCAGTCTCGGGATAAATGACTACAATGAGCAGTTCTTC. Translating gives CASSLGINDYNEQFF.

J is TRBJ2-5 and V is TRBV10-2, with 10 bases fitting TRBD2. This CDR3 spans 13 amino acids. V gave up 6 bases and J gave up 7 bases; unmatched junction bases: 5. Per the germline V gene, CDR1 is WSHSY and CDR2 is SAAADI. CDR3 amino acids: CASSKRGGGTQYF. For the CDR3, the DNA is TGCGCCAGCAGCAAGCGGGGGGGTGGGACCCAGTACTTC.

The CDR3 loop reads CASSQDWGHGANTGELFF. The CDR3 DNA follows: TGTGCCAGCAGCCAAGATTGGGGACACGGAGCGAACACCGGGGAGCTGTTTTTT. This chain links TRBV14 with TRBJ2-2; possible D gene TRBD1, 6 bases. V shed 0 bases and J shed 0 bases, with 14 bases lying between them. The germline gives CDR1 SGHDN, CDR2 FVKESK. This CDR3 spans 18 amino acids.

The chain recombines TRBV4-2 with TRBJ1-3; no definite D call. Germline V lookup: CDR1 LGHNA, CDR2 YNFKEQ. Trimming cost V 4 bases and J 0 bases, with 10 bases left between them. This CDR3 has 15 residues. CDR3 nucleotides: TGTGCCAGCAGCCTGGAGAGCCTCTCTGGAAACACCATATATTTT. Amino acids: CASSLESLSGNTIYF.

The chain employs TRBV5-6 and TRBJ2-3, with a weak D call TRBD1 (6 bases). Per the germline V gene, CDR1 is SGHDT and CDR2 is YYEEEE. With 2 bases removed from V and 5 bases from J, the gap between germline ends came to 12 bases. This CDR3 region has 14 residues. This CDR3 is CASSLGQPGDTQYF. For the CDR3, the DNA is TGTGCCAGCAGCTTAGGACAGCCTGGAGATACGCAGTATTTT. The complete variable domain, with remaining parts taken from reference TRBV5-6 and TRBJ2-3, reads DAGVTQSPTHLIKTRGQQVTLRCSPKSGHDTVSWYQQALGQGPQFIFQYYEEEERQRGNFPDRFSGHQFPNYSSELNVNALLLGDSALYLCASSLGQPGDTQYFGPGTRLTVL.

This clone occurred a few times. The chain has TRBV5-1 and TRBJ1-2, with 7 bases identical to TRBD1. Germline CDR1 SGHRS, CDR2 YFSETQ. This CDR3 is 13 amino acids long. Trimming took 0 bases from V and 8 from J; bases not matched to a gene: 4. DNA for the CDR3: TGCGCCAGCAGCTTGGACAGGGGCTGGGGCTACACCTTC. Translating it yields CASSLDRGWGYTF.